Reported below is one T cell receptor (beta chain). Antigen unknown. The entry originates in a study of T cell responses to AZD1222 COVID-19 vaccine. Overall study results and limits: Variant regions that are unmutated are reportedly the target of nearly half of spike-specific TCRs. Sampling that yielded the repertoires occurred only after the peak T cell response. Among the donors, most were white British and more were female, and clonal diversity was possibly underestimated.

Sequencing used immunoSEQ multiplex PCR; TCRdb keeps in-frame clones, though not all of them. The sample has roughly 150,000 clones; 80% to 95% are singletons. There are 13 residues in the CDR3. The V end was cut by 1 base, the J end by 2 bases, with 5 bases between. The V gene's germline CDR1 is LNHNV and CDR2 YYDKDF (reference sequence). Timing groups of about 4 and about 12 weeks for second doses were pooled. The receptor was isolated from an adult who received the AZD1222 COVID-19 vaccine. The sequences come from peripheral blood, collected 28 days after the second AZD1222 dose. The V gene is TRBV15, the J gene TRBJ1-2, with D hard to call. CDR3 DNA: TGTGCCACCAGCAGAGCGCCAAACTATGGCTACACCTTC. It translates to CATSRAPNYGYTF.